Reported below is one T cell receptor (beta chain). The antigen remains unidentified. Trimming removed 0 bases from V and 4 bases from J, with 4 bases in between. This CDR3 has 13 residues. From germline, CDR1 is SEHNR and CDR2 FQNEAQ (reference sequence). The data were taken from a study of blood T cells in healthy people across ages. About the study: About one barcoded beta molecule per two T cells was captured by template switching.

A second roughly 6 to 12 cycle PCR used barcoded and J-beta primers. One entry per CDR3 protein, called by TCRdb with MiXCR from the 5' RACE reads. The table has roughly 680,000 distinct CDR3 sequences, roughly 49% seen once. Sample donors were healthy Caucasian individuals that came from Russia, aged roughly 6 to 100. Whenever a sample was processed, at least 6 million PBMCs were isolated. The study, taken as a whole, reports: Diversity estimates drawn from one million T cells were deemed underestimates.

This TCR came from a woman aged 55-70 years in good health. The sequencing input was blood. The V and J genes are TRBV7-9 and TRBJ2-1; D unresolved. CDR3 DNA: TGTGCCAGCAGCTTAGCTCAGTACAATGAGCAGTTCTTC. Protein sequence: CASSLAQYNEQFF. Full variable domain (outside the CDR3, taken from reference TRBV7-9 and TRBJ2-1): DTGVSQNPRHKITKRGQNVTFRCDPISEHNRLYWYRQTLGQGPEFLTYFQNEAQLEKSRLLSDRFSAERPKGSFSTLEIQRTEQGDSAMYLCASSLAQYNEQFFGPGTRLTVL.